These T cell receptor beta chains were read from a single sample in a study of Graves' ophthalmopathy and Graves' hyperthyroidism. TCRdb itself ran the multiplex PCR reads through MiXCR, one entry per CDR3 protein. The table has around 1.1 million distinct CDR3 sequences, 35% to 40% seen once. The material sequenced was peripheral blood or thyroid tissue (not recorded which). The receptors here all came from an adult man with Graves' hyperthyroidism. CDR3s include the opening cysteine and the closing phenylalanine or tryptophan. Fields, in order: clone size, J gene, D gene, V gene, CDR3 DNA, CDR3 protein. D genes are given only for firm matches. For some rows the clone size is stated as once, few or many, or as a class when expanded; others skip it.

abundance: few
j_gene: TRBJ1-2
d_gene: TRBD1
v_gene: TRBV10-3
CDR3nt: TGTGCCATCAGTGAGTCGAGGGGGCAAAGCGGCTACACCTTC
CDR3aa: CAISESRGQSGYTF

abundance: -
j_gene: TRBJ2-5
d_gene: -
v_gene: TRBV10-1
CDR3nt: TGCGCCAGCAGTGAGTCGCGGGTGTACCAAGAGACCCAGTACTTC
CDR3aa: CASSESRVYQETQYF

abundance: few
j_gene: TRBJ2-5
d_gene: -
v_gene: TRBV6-2/TRBV6-3
CDR3nt: TGTGCCAGCAGTTACTCTCTGACGGAGACCCAGTACTTC
CDR3aa: CASSYSLTETQYF

abundance: -
j_gene: TRBJ2-5
d_gene: TRBD1
v_gene: TRBV10-3
CDR3nt: TGTGCCATCAGACAGGGGGGCCAAGAGACCCAGTACTTC
CDR3aa: CAIRQGGQETQYF

abundance: few
j_gene: TRBJ1-1
d_gene: TRBD1
v_gene: TRBV12-3/TRBV12-4
CDR3nt: TGTGCCAGCAGTAGGACAGGGGGCCCATTGCGCACTGAAGCTTTCTTT
CDR3aa: CASSRTGGPLRTEAFF

abundance: -
j_gene: TRBJ2-5
d_gene: -
v_gene: TRBV20-1
CDR3nt: TGCAGTGCCCCGATACGAGGAGAGACCCAGTACTTC
CDR3aa: CSAPIRGETQYF

abundance: -
j_gene: TRBJ1-5
d_gene: TRBD1
v_gene: TRBV3-1
CDR3nt: TGTGCCAGCAGCCAGAGGACAGGGTCACTGCCCCAGCATTTT
CDR3aa: CASSQRTGSLPQHF

abundance: many
j_gene: TRBJ1-5
d_gene: -
v_gene: TRBV10-3
CDR3nt: TGTGCCATCAGTGCTCTCGGGGGGGCTCAGCCCCAGCATTTT
CDR3aa: CAISALGGAQPQHF

abundance: -
j_gene: TRBJ1-5
d_gene: -
v_gene: TRBV6-6
CDR3nt: TGTGCCAGCAGGCAAGGACAGTACAATCAGCCCCAGCATTTT
CDR3aa: CASRQGQYNQPQHF

abundance: -
j_gene: TRBJ1-2
d_gene: TRBD1
v_gene: TRBV19
CDR3nt: TGTGCCAGTAGTAACCGGGACAGACTCTATGGCTACACCTTC
CDR3aa: CASSNRDRLYGYTF

abundance: few
j_gene: TRBJ2-5
d_gene: -
v_gene: TRBV20-1
CDR3nt: TGCAGTGCTGATCTTCGACAAGAGACCCAGTACTTC
CDR3aa: CSADLRQETQYF

abundance: many
j_gene: TRBJ1-5
d_gene: -
v_gene: TRBV7-8
CDR3nt: TGTGCCAGCAGCTCCATTACACAGGAGGCCTATAGCAATCAGCCCCAGCATTTT
CDR3aa: CASSSITQEAYSNQPQHF

abundance: once
j_gene: TRBJ1-5
d_gene: -
v_gene: TRBV10-3
CDR3nt: TGTGCCATCAGTTACGGGGATGGTCAGCCCCAGCATTTT
CDR3aa: CAISYGDGQPQHF

abundance: -
j_gene: TRBJ1-1
d_gene: TRBD1
v_gene: TRBV29-1
CDR3nt: TGCAGCGTTGTCGGGGCAGGGGGCACTGAAGCTTTCTTT
CDR3aa: CSVVGAGGTEAFF

abundance: -
j_gene: TRBJ2-7
d_gene: -
v_gene: TRBV7-2
CDR3nt: TGTGCCAGCAGCCTAGACTACGAGCAGGGTTACGAGCAGTACTTC
CDR3aa: CASSLDYEQGYEQYF

abundance: -
j_gene: TRBJ1-2
d_gene: TRBD1
v_gene: TRBV9
CDR3nt: TGTGCCAGCAGCCCCAGGACAGGGGACTACGAGCAGTACTATGGCTACACCTTC
CDR3aa: CASSPRTGDYEQYYGYTF

abundance: -
j_gene: TRBJ2-7
d_gene: TRBD2
v_gene: TRBV10-2
CDR3nt: TGCGCCAGCAGTGCCGGACTAGCGGGAGGGCTGAGTCCCGAGCAGTACTTC
CDR3aa: CASSAGLAGGLSPEQYF

abundance: -
j_gene: TRBJ2-7
d_gene: TRBD1
v_gene: TRBV3-1
CDR3nt: TGTGCCAGCAGCCGGAGCTACGACAGGGTTAGGTACTTC
CDR3aa: CASSRSYDRVRYF

abundance: -
j_gene: TRBJ2-5
d_gene: -
v_gene: TRBV29-1
CDR3nt: TGCAGCTCCCAGAAAGAGACCCAGTACTTC
CDR3aa: CSSQKETQYF

abundance: -
j_gene: TRBJ1-1
d_gene: -
v_gene: TRBV10-3
CDR3nt: TGTGCCATCACCTCGAACACCGGGACGGTGAACACTGAAGCTTTCTTT
CDR3aa: CAITSNTGTVNTEAFF

abundance: many
j_gene: TRBJ1-1
d_gene: -
v_gene: TRBV7-2
CDR3nt: TGTGCCAGCAGCGCCGGAACCGGGCTTGAAGCTTTCTTT
CDR3aa: CASSAGTGLEAFF

abundance: many
j_gene: TRBJ1-1
d_gene: -
v_gene: TRBV11-2
CDR3nt: TGTGCCAGCAGTGTCAGGGTCCTGAGCACTGAAGCTTTCTTT
CDR3aa: CASSVRVLSTEAFF

abundance: many
j_gene: TRBJ1-2
d_gene: -
v_gene: TRBV25-1
CDR3nt: TGTGCCAGCAGGTACGCGAACAGTCATGGCTACACCTTC
CDR3aa: CASRYANSHGYTF

abundance: -
j_gene: TRBJ2-7
d_gene: TRBD1
v_gene: TRBV29-1
CDR3nt: TGCAGCGTCTATACAGGGGTGAGCGAGCAGTACTTC
CDR3aa: CSVYTGVSEQYF

abundance: -
j_gene: TRBJ1-2
d_gene: -
v_gene: TRBV7-9
CDR3nt: TGTGCCAGCAGTTCGACTAGCGGGAGGTTCGGCTACACCTTC
CDR3aa: CASSSTSGRFGYTF

abundance: many
j_gene: TRBJ1-6
d_gene: TRBD1
v_gene: TRBV9
CDR3nt: TGTGCCAGCAGCGGGAGAGGACAGGGGAATTCACCCCTCCACTTT
CDR3aa: CASSGRGQGNSPLHF